The T cell receptor (beta chain) described here comes from a study of cytotoxic CD8 clonotypes in ibrutinib-treated CLL (dated by TCRdb to about 2021). Some background on the complete study: The cohort included some 14 treatment-naive and eleven to twelve relapsed/refractory patients; about 18 were IGHV unmutated. Response samples were obtained after a median of around eleven months of treatment, with a range of roughly 6 to 36 months. Cryopreserved peripheral blood mononuclear cells were collected at three points: before therapy, at response, and at either sustained remission or disease progression. Responses were partial in roughly 25 patients and complete in 2; after median about 5.5 years follow-up, approximately 15 stayed in remission and approximately 12 progressed. Every remission and progressive disease sample was obtained while ibrutinib was still being received by the patients. Of the 90 or so participants in the trial, about 25 had longitudinal samples available. Samples averaged approximately 240,000 productive templates and some 96,000 productive rearrangements.

The germline V gene (reference sequence) supplies CDR1 LNHDA and CDR2 SQIVND. Trimming takes 3 bases from V and 0 bases from J, and the germline ends sit 15 bases apart. The CDR3 spans 17 residues, from the cysteine through the phenylalanine. The read is trimmed to its CDR3 DNA, 51 bases read in frame from base 1. A MiSeq instrument was used for deep resolution sequencing, which targeted depths ranging from 1 in 1 million up to 1 in 200,000 T cells, with coverage averaging 10x for each clonotype. TCR beta libraries were generated with the immunoSEQ hsTCRB Kit. On the study's bioinformatics: The data were analyzed with ImmunoSEQ Analyzer and ImmunoSEQ Data Assistant, and V, D and J gene assignments followed IMGT definitions. Clonality, which ranges from 0 to 1, was calculated by subtracting the normalized Shannon entropy of productive rearrangement frequencies from one. Public clonotype analysis was restricted to overrepresented clonotypes comprising at least 0.05% of each patient's repertoire. Thirteen age-matched healthy donor repertoires from immuneACCESS were used as controls for clonality. Here the immuneACCESS table is served through TCRdb, limited to in-frame sequences with V and J called. Missing clones are a known gap in these copies; in checked studies unresolved V genes cover under half, and the rest lacks a known reason. V and J calls and clone size are copied from that table; D and trimming were computed from the DNA. A total of 150,000 or so clones appear in this sample, approximately 80% of them only once. The top ten hold about 4.5% of the sample.

The study at large found these results: Public clonotypes were rare and either contracted or stayed stable during treatment, and the rise in clonality at ibrutinib response reflected the expansion of private clonotypes. Clonality rose at ibrutinib response, remained stable during sustained remission, and dropped back toward baseline at progression. Baseline clonality was found to be higher than that of age-matched healthy donors and was strongly correlated with circulating CD8+ T-cell counts. Sampling times were not matched between patients in sustained remission and patients whose disease was progressing, and lymph node repertoires were not examined.

As concerns this clone: Its antigen specificity is not known. Within one base of it there is no much larger clone, and no base qualities were kept.

Explained via the paper, the time point label denotes: 20 to 30 months on ibrutinib. Around 2 micrograms of genomic DNA were extracted from cryopreserved PBMCs for TCR beta library preparation. High-throughput TCR beta sequencing was performed on longitudinal blood samples from CLL patients receiving ibrutinib monotherapy. The patients were enrolled in a single-center, open-label phase 2 trial of ibrutinib monotherapy. The rearranged segments are TRBV19 and TRBJ1-5; the D segment could be TRBD1, given 5 matching bases. The specimen was PBMCs, collected after 24 months of ibrutinib treatment. This clonotype originated in a human donor with chronic lymphocytic leukemia. Read as DNA, the sequence is TGTGCCAGTAGTATCACTGGGACGGCGTATAGCAATCAGCCCCAGCATTTT. This encodes CASSITGTAYSNQPQHF. Reference TRBV19 and TRBJ1-5 proteins supply the regions before and after the CDR3; the full variable domain is: DGGITQSPKYLFRKEGQNVTLSCEQNLNHDAMYWYRQDPGQGLRLIYYSQIVNDFQKGDIAEGYSVSREKKESFPLTVTSAQKNPTAFYLCASSITGTAYSNQPQHFGDGTRLSIL.